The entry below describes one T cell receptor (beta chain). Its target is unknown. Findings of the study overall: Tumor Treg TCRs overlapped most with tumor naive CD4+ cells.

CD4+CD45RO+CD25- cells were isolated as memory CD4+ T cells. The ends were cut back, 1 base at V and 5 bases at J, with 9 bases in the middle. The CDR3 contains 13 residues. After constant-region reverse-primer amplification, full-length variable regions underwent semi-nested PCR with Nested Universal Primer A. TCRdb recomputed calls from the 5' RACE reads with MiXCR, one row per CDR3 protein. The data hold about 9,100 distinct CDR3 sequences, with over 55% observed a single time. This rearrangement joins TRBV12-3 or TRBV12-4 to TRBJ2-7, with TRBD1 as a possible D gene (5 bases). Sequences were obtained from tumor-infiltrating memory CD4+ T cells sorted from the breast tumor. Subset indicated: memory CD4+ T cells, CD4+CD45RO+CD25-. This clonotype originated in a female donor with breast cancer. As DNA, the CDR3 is TGTGCCAGCAGTTTAGGACAGATAAACGAGCAGTACTTC. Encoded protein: CASSLGQINEQYF.